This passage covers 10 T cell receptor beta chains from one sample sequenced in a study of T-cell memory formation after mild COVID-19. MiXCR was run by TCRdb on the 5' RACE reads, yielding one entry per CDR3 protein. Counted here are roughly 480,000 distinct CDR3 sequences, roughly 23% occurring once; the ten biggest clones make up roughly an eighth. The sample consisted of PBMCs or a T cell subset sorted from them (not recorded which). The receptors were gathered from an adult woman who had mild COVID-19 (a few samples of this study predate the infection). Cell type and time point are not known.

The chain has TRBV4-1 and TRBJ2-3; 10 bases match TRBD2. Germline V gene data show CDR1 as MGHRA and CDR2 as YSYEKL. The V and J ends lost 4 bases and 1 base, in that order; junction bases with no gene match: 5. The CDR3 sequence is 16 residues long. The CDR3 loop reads CASSPLAGSGTDTQYF. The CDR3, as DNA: TGCGCCAGCAGCCCACTAGCGGGGTCGGGCACAGATACGCAGTATTTT.

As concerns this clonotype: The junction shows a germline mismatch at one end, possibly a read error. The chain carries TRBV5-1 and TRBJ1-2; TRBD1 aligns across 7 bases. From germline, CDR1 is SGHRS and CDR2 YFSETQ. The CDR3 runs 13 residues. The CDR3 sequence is CASRGDPNYGYTF. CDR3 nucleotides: TGCGCGAGCAGGGGGGACCCCAACTATGGCTACACCTTC.

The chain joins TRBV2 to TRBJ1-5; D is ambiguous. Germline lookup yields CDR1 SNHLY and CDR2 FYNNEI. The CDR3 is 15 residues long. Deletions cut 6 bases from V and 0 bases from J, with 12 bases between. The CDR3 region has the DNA TGTGCCAGCAGGAGGACCGCCGCTAGCAATCAGCCCCAGCATTTT. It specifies CASRRTAASNQPQHF.

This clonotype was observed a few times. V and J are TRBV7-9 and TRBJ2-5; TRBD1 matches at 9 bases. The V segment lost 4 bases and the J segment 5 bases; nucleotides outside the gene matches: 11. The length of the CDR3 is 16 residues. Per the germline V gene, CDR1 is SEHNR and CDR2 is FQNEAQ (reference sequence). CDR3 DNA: TGTGCCAGCAGCTCCATACACAGGGGGCTGATGGAGACCCAGTACTTC. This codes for CASSSIHRGLMETQYF. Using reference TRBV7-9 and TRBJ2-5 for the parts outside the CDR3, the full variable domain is DTGVSQNPRHKITKRGQNVTFRCDPISEHNRLYWYRQTLGQGPEFLTYFQNEAQLEKSRLLSDRFSAERPKGSFSTLEIQRTEQGDSAMYLCASSSIHRGLMETQYFGPGTRLLVL.

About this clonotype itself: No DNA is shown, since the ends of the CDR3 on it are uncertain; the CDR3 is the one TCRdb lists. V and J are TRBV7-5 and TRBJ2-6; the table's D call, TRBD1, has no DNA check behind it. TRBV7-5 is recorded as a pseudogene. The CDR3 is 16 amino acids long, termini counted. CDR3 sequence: CISVPPDRAGANVLTF.

The CDR3 here is CASSQDFRGRSEQFF. The CDR3 DNA is TGCGCCAGCAGCCAAGATTTCCGCGGGAGAAGTGAGCAGTTCTTC. The chain is built from TRBV4-3 and TRBJ2-1; 7 bases agree with TRBD2. The junction had 8 bases not matched to a gene; V was cut back by 0 bases and J by 9 bases. Germline values: CDR1 LGHNA, CDR2 YSLEER. CDR3 length: 15 residues.

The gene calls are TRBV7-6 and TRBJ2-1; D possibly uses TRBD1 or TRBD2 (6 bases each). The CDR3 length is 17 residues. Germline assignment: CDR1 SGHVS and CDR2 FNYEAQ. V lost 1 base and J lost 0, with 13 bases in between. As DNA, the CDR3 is TGTGCCAGCAGCTTAGGGGGGGCTCTCAGCTCCTACAATGAGCAGTTCTTC. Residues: CASSLGGALSSYNEQFF.

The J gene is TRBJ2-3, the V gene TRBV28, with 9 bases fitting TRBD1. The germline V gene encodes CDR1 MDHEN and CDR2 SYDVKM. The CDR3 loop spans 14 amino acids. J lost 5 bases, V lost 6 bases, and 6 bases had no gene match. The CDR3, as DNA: TGTGCCAGCAGCATACACAGGGGGCGAGATACGCAGTATTTT. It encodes CASSIHRGRDTQYF.

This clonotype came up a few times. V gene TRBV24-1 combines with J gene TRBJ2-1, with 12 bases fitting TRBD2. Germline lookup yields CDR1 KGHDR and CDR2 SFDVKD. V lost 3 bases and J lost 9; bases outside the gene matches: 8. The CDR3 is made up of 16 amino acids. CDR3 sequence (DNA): TGTGCCACCAGTGATCCACTAGCGGGGGGTCTAAGTGAGCAGTTCTTC. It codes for CATSDPLAGGLSEQFF.

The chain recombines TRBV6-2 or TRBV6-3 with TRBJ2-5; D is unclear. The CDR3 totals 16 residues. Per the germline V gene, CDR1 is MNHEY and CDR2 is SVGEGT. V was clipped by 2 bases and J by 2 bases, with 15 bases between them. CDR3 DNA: TGTGCCAGCAGTTACGTTAACGTAGGGAAGCAAGAGACCCAGTACTTC. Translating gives CASSYVNVGKQETQYF.